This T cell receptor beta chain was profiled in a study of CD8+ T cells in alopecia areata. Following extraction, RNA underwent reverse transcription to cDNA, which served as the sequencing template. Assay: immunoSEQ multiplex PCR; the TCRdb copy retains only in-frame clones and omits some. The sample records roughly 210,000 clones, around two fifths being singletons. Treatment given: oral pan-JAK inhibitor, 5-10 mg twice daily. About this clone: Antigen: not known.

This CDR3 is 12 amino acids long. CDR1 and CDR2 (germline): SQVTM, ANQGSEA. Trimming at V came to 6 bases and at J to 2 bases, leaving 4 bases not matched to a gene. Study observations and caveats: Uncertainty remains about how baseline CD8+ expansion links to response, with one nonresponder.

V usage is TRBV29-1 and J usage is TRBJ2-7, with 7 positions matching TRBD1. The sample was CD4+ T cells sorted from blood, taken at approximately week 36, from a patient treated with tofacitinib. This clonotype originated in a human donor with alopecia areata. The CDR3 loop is CSVRQGTYEQYF. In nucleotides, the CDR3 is TGCAGCGTCCGACAGGGAACCTACGAGCAGTACTTC.